This T cell receptor beta chain stems from a study of blood T cell repertoires in COVID-19. This CDR3 is built from 11 residues. Trimming pared 2 bases from V and 4 bases from J, leaving 3 bases between. CDR1 is SGHNT, CDR2 YYREEE, per germline (reference sequence). Repertoires were generated with immunoSEQ multiplex PCR, while TCRdb's copy carries only in-frame clones and drops some. The table records hundreds of thousands of clones, over 80% of them present only once. This TCR was recovered from a man aged 25-45 years who had recovered from COVID-19. This chain links TRBV5-4 with TRBJ2-5; D is unresolved. Sequenced input: PBMCs or T cells enriched from blood (not recorded which). In nucleotides, the CDR3 is TGTGCCAGCAGCTTCCGAGAGACCCAGTACTTC. As protein: CASSFRETQYF.